The entry below gives a single TCR beta chain sequence along with its context. Using immunoSEQ multiplex PCR, the repertoire was profiled, and TCRdb retains in-frame clones only, with some absent. The sample includes about 45,000 clones, over 75% of them seen just once. The data derive from a study of memory CD8 T cells in hepatitis C reinfection. The trim removed 3 bases at V and 3 bases at J, leaving 4 bases unmatched. From germline, CDR1 is SGHTA and CDR2 FQGTGA. CDR3 length equals 15 residues. Time point reported: peak reinfection, 3 to 8 weeks after reinfection detection. Sorted cells were sequenced directly ex vivo without any in vitro expansion. A couple of donors provided sorted CD3+ CD8+ CD45RO- naive CD8 T cells at all three reinfection time points.

The sequencing input was naive CD8+ T cells sorted from blood. V is TRBV7-3 and J is TRBJ2-3; the match to TRBD2 covers 9 bases. The TCR originated in a man between 18 and 29 years old with hepatitis C virus infection. The CDR3 coding sequence is TGTGCCAGCAGCTTGGGTAGCGGGAGTACAGATACGCAGTATTTT. Translating it yields CASSLGSGSTDTQYF. The full variable domain, its missing parts supplied by reference TRBV7-3 and TRBJ2-3, is GAGVSQTPSNKVTEKGKYVELRCDPISGHTALYWYRQSLGQGPEFLIYFQGTGAADDSGLPNDRFFAVRPEGSVSTLKIQRTERGDSAVYLCASSLGSGSTDTQYFGPGTRLTVL.